A single sample gave rise to the 31 T cell receptor beta chains below, sequenced in a study of persistence of HIV-infected CD4 T cells. Stimulation used 10 ug/mL lysate from CMV-infected fibroblasts. CD40L-negative CD69-negative CD45RO-high memory CD4+ T cells were sorted as populations depleted of antigen-responding cells. For these receptors, no antigen is known. Sequencing used immunoSEQ version 4 in survey mode. Profiled with immunoSEQ multiplex PCR; TCRdb holds only in-frame clones, not every one. This table holds roughly 34,000 clones, 80% to 90% found once. Sequenced here: CD4+ T cells sorted from PBMCs after approximately 20-hour stimulation, sampled from a patient who received antiretroviral therapy. The receptors were gathered from an adult man with HIV who was CMV-seropositive.

V usage is TRBV20-1 and J usage is TRBJ2-5; a weak D match, TRBD1 (5 bases). Germline V CDR1 and CDR2: DFQATT, SNEGSKA (reference sequence). The CDR3 totals 11 residues. Between the trimmed V and J ends, which lost 2 bases and 5 bases, there was a span of 6 bases. The CDR3 DNA reads TGCAGTGCTAGAAAGGGGGAGACCCAGTACTTC. Translated, it gives CSARKGETQYF.

V gene TRBV9 combines with J gene TRBJ2-7, with D perhaps matching TRBD1 (6 bases). Germline-derived CDR1 and CDR2 are SGDLS and YYNGEE. The CDR3 is 15 amino acids. V lost 4 bases and J lost 4, with 18 bases in between. This chain's CDR3 is CASSLAGQFGYEQYF. Written as DNA, the CDR3 is TGTGCCAGCAGCCTAGCTGGACAGTTCGGGTACGAGCAGTACTTC.

This chain uses TRBV13 with TRBJ2-5; possibly TRBD2 for D (6 bases). This CDR3 contains 13 residues. V lost 0 bases, J lost 5 bases, and 7 bases lay in between. CDR1 and CDR2 (germline): PRHDT, FYEKMQ (reference sequence). The CDR3 DNA follows: TGTGCCAGCAGCTTAGGTGGGGGGGAGACCCAGTACTTC. Its protein is CASSLGGGETQYF.

This clone was observed once. The rearrangement links TRBV19 to TRBJ1-5; D not certain. This CDR3 spans 11 amino acids. Trimming shortened V by 4 bases and J by 11 bases, and 9 bases separated the two germline ends. Germline V lookup: CDR1 LNHDA, CDR2 SQIVND (reference sequence). CDR3 sequence (DNA): TGTGCCAGTAGTAGGGGAACGGCCCAGCATTTT. Translation gives CASSRGTAQHF.

The chain uses TRBV6-5 and TRBJ1-2, with 10 bases aligning to TRBD1. Germline V gene data show CDR1 as MNHEY and CDR2 as SVGAGI. The CDR3 contains 14 residues. The junction had 7 bases not matched to a gene; V was cut back by 7 bases and J by 5 bases. Here the CDR3 reads CASTRQGAAYGYTF. The CDR3 DNA sequence: TGTGCCAGCACCCGACAGGGGGCGGCTTATGGCTACACCTTC.

There are a few counts of this clone. The chain recombines TRBV5-6 with TRBJ1-3; TRBD1 might be the D (5 bases). V lost 4 bases to trimming and J lost 1 base, with 9 bases between them. Per the germline V gene, CDR1 is SGHDT and CDR2 is YYEEEE. This CDR3 has 14 amino acids. CDR3 in DNA: TGTGCCAGCAGCCTAGGACATTCTGGAAACACCATATATTTT. Protein: CASSLGHSGNTIYF.

The chain recombines TRBV3-1 (or the pseudogene TRBV3-2) with TRBJ2-1; D is uncertain. V was clipped by 4 bases and J by 5 bases, with 18 bases between them. The V gene's germline CDR1 is LGHDT and CDR2 YNNKEL (reference sequence). The CDR3 has 16 residues. CDR3: CASSPAIRDHNNEQFF. CDR3 nucleotide sequence: TGTGCCAGCAGCCCGGCGATAAGAGACCATAACAATGAGCAGTTCTTC.

This clone was seen a single time. This sequence joins TRBV7-2 and TRBJ1-1; TRBD1 is a possible D gene (5 bases). CDR1 and CDR2 from the germline V gene are SGHTA and FQGNSA. CDR3 length: 15 residues. Trimming shortened V by 5 bases and J by 4 bases, and 17 bases separated the two germline ends. This chain's CDR3 is CASSLAGGYATEAFF. CDR3 bases: TGTGCCAGCAGCCTCGCGGGGGGGTACGCCACTGAAGCTTTCTTT.

This chain joins TRBV4-3 and TRBJ2-1, with unresolved D. Germline CDR1 reads LGHNA; CDR2 reads YSLEER. Trimming removed 4 bases from V and 1 base from J, with 14 bases in between. There are 16 residues in the CDR3. This chain's CDR3 is CASSRHQQYSYNEQFF. CDR3 bases: TGCGCCAGCAGCCGACACCAACAGTATTCCTACAATGAGCAGTTCTTC.

J is TRBJ2-1 and V is TRBV5-1; tentative D call: TRBD1 (6 bases). The CDR3 is 15 residues long. Trimming shortened V by 6 bases and J by 12 bases, and 25 bases separated the two germline ends. Germline V gene sequence: CDR1 SGHRS, CDR2 YFSETQ. CDR3 sequence reads: CASTNPAGTSRRQFF. In DNA, the CDR3 is TGCGCCAGCACCAACCCAGCAGGGACATCCCGACGGCAGTTCTTC. The full variable domain, in which reference TRBV5-1 and TRBJ2-1 provide the parts outside the CDR3, is KAGVTQTPRYLIKTRGQQVTLSCSPISGHRSVSWYQQTPGQGLQFLFEYFSETQRNKGNFPGRFSGRQFSNSRSEMNVSTLELGDSALYLCASTNPAGTSRRQFFGPGTRLTVL.

This chain links TRBV3-1 (or the pseudogene TRBV3-2) with TRBJ2-4, with D possibly TRBD2 on 5 matching bases. V was clipped by 7 bases and J by 0 bases, with 10 bases between them. Germline V CDR1 and CDR2: LGHDT, YNNKEL (reference sequence). CDR3 size: 14 residues. The CDR3 region has the DNA TGTGCCAGCACTCCCGGGGTAGCCAAAAACATTCAGTACTTC. Translation: CASTPGVAKNIQYF.

J is TRBJ1-3 and V is TRBV29-1, with a weak D call TRBD1 (5 bases). Trimming removed 6 bases at V and 4 bases at J, with 13 bases between. The CDR3 totals 13 residues. Per germline, CDR1 SQVTM and CDR2 ANQGSEA. The CDR3 nucleotides are TGCAGCGTATCCAGGGCGGGCGGAAACACCATATATTTT. Protein sequence: CSVSRAGGNTIYF.

This clone was found a few times. The chain carries TRBV7-8 and TRBJ1-5; maybe TRBD1 (5 bases). V was trimmed by 2 bases and J by 6 bases, leaving 17 bases between them. The CDR3 runs to 16 residues. Germline V lookup: CDR1 SGHVS, CDR2 FQNEAQ. CDR3 nucleotides: TGTGCCAGCAGCTTATTCAGGGTCCCACAAGGTCAGCCCCAGCATTTT. This sequence encodes CASSLFRVPQGQPQHF.

The V and J genes are TRBV10-1 and TRBJ1-2; D gene uncertain. V lost 6 bases and J lost 3, with 14 bases in between. The germline V gene encodes CDR1 WNHNN and CDR2 SYGVQD (reference sequence). The CDR3 spans 14 residues. DNA of the CDR3: TGCGCCAGCAGCTTGGAGAGGGCCCACTATGGCTACACCTTC. Its protein product is CASSLERAHYGYTF.

The DNA for the CDR3 is TGTGCCAGCAGGAGGATCCCGGGGACCCAGTACTTC. Protein product: CASRRIPGTQYF. V and J are TRBV28 and TRBJ2-5; D is ambiguous. With 6 bases removed from V and 7 bases from J, the gap between germline ends came to 12 bases. Germline V gene lookup returns CDR1 MDHEN and CDR2 SYDVKM. The CDR3 runs 12 residues.

The V and J genes are TRBV4-1 and TRBJ2-7; possibly TRBD1 for D (5 bases). V was pared by 3 bases and J by 3 bases, with 12 bases between. The CDR3 extends over 14 amino acids. The germline CDR1 and CDR2 sequences are MGHRA and YSYEKL. Written as DNA, the CDR3 is TGCGCCAGCAGCCACGCGACAGTAGACTACGAGCAGTACTTC. Its translation: CASSHATVDYEQYF.

The rearrangement links TRBV19 to TRBJ1-1; the D gene is possibly TRBD1 (5 bases). The V end was cut by 5 bases, the J end by 0 bases, with 16 bases between. Germline lookup yields CDR1 LNHDA and CDR2 SQIVND (reference sequence). The CDR3 contains 16 residues. CDR3 sequence reads: CASSFQGRRVNTEAFF. CDR3 coding DNA: TGTGCCAGTAGTTTTCAGGGACGAAGGGTGAACACTGAAGCTTTCTTT.

The chain has TRBV18 and TRBJ2-5, with no clear D. This CDR3 is built from 13 residues. Trimming left V 1 base short and J 1 base short, with 4 bases between. Germline V lookup: CDR1 KGHSH, CDR2 LQKENI. This CDR3 reads CASSPQAQETQYF. CDR3 bases: TGTGCCAGCTCACCACAGGCCCAAGAGACCCAGTACTTC.

V usage is TRBV28 and J usage is TRBJ1-1, with 8 positions matching TRBD1. Germline values: CDR1 MDHEN, CDR2 SYDVKM. V gave up 2 bases and J gave up 5 bases; unmatched junction bases: 7. CDR3 length: 15 amino acids. The CDR3 DNA sequence: TGTGCCAGCAGTTTAGTCAGGGGGCGAGTTACTGAAGCTTTCTTT. This sequence encodes CASSLVRGRVTEAFF.

The gene calls are TRBV7-2 and TRBJ2-6; D might be TRBD2 (6 bases). Trimming stripped 7 bases from V and 0 bases from J, with 10 bases between. Germline CDR1 is SGHTA and CDR2 is FQGNSA. This CDR3 spans 15 amino acids. CDR3 DNA: TGTGCCAGCACCCCCGGGGGCTCTGGGGCCAACGTCCTGACTTTC. As protein: CASTPGGSGANVLTF.

The J gene is TRBJ1-2, the V gene TRBV24-1; the D gene is possibly TRBD1 (5 bases). Trimming took 1 base from V and 7 from J, leaving 9 bases between them. The CDR3 is 13 residues long. Germline CDR1 reads KGHDR; CDR2 reads SFDVKD. In nucleotides, the CDR3 is TGTGCCACCAGTGATTTCGGGACCGGTGGCTACACCTTC. This translates into CATSDFGTGGYTF.

Here the CDR3 DNA reads TGTGCCAGCAGTATAAATGGGGACATTCAGTACTTC. Protein product: CASSINGDIQYF. This sequence joins TRBV2 and TRBJ2-4, with D hard to call. Per the germline V gene, CDR1 is SNHLY and CDR2 is FYNNEI. The CDR3 is 12 amino acids. V lost 5 bases, J lost 8 bases, and 10 bases lay in between. Full variable domain (missing parts from reference TRBV2 and TRBJ2-4): EPEVTQTPSHQVTQMGQEVILRCVPISNHLYFYWYRQILGQKVEFLVSFYNNEISEKSEIFDDQFSVERPDGSNFTLKIRSTKLEDSAMYFCASSINGDIQYFGAGTRLSVL.

V usage is TRBV9 and J usage is TRBJ2-2; TRBD2 matches at 7 bases. This CDR3 is 17 amino acids long. The germline gives CDR1 SGDLS, CDR2 YYNGEE. The ends lost 3 bases at V and 2 bases at J; junction bases unmatched: 10. CDR3: CASSARSGDRNTGELFF. In DNA form, the CDR3 reads TGTGCCAGCAGCGCTCGCAGCGGGGACCGTAACACCGGGGAGCTGTTTTTT.

This clone was observed a single time. The chain couples TRBV30 to TRBJ1-2, with D perhaps TRBD1 (6 bases). Trimming removed 3 bases from V and 4 bases from J, with 12 bases in between. This CDR3 has 13 residues. Germline loops: CDR1 GTSNPN, CDR2 SVGIG (reference sequence). The CDR3 nucleotides are TGTGCCTGGAGGACAGGTCTTGGCTATGGCTACACCTTC. Translation gives CAWRTGLGYGYTF.

This clone was seen more than once but under ten times. The genes are TRBV2 and TRBJ2-3, with 8 nucleotides matching TRBD1. The CDR3 has 16 amino acids. Germline V CDR1 and CDR2: SNHLY, FYNNEI. Germline trimming cut 3 bases from V and 1 base from J; bases unmatched to any gene: 6. This CDR3 is CASSDRQGHGTDTQYF. The CDR3 bases are TGTGCCAGCAGTGATAGACAGGGGCATGGCACAGATACGCAGTATTTT.

The chain carries TRBV11-3 and TRBJ1-1; tentative D call: TRBD1 (5 bases). V gave up 5 bases and J gave up 3 bases, with 10 bases separating them. Germline lookup yields CDR1 SGHNT and CDR2 YENEEA. CDR3 length: 13 residues. CDR3: CASSPGGYTEAFF. The CDR3 DNA is TGTGCCAGCAGCCCGGGGGGGTACACTGAAGCTTTCTTT.

This clone was seen a handful of times. The chain combines TRBV7-9 with TRBJ1-2; D remains ambiguous. CDR3 length: 16 amino acids. From germline, CDR1 is SEHNR and CDR2 FQNEAQ (reference sequence). The ends were cut back, 5 bases at V and 0 bases at J, with 16 bases in the middle. The CDR3: CASSPGGGRANYGYTF. Written as DNA, the CDR3 is TGTGCCAGCAGCCCGGGTGGAGGGCGGGCTAACTATGGCTACACCTTC.

The V gene is TRBV4-3, the J gene TRBJ1-3; tentatively, D is TRBD1 (5 bases). The V gene lost 1 base and the J gene lost 8 bases, with 12 bases spanning the gap. CDR3 length: 14 amino acids. CDR1 is LGHNA and CDR2 is YSLEER in the germline V gene. CDR3 DNA sequence: TGCGCCAGCAGCCAAGCCCTGGGGGGACACACCATATATTTT. It encodes CASSQALGGHTIYF.

The chain uses TRBV6-1 and TRBJ1-6; D call uncertain. Germline CDR1 MNHNS, CDR2 SASEGT. CDR3 length: 12 residues. Trimming took 8 bases from V and 9 from J, leaving 11 bases between them. In DNA form, the CDR3 reads TGTGCCAGCTGCACAGTCACTTCACCCCTCCACTTT. It yields the protein CASCTVTSPLHF.

The V call is TRBV30, the J call TRBJ1-1; the D is unclear. The germline gives CDR1 GTSNPN, CDR2 SVGIG (reference sequence). The CDR3 runs 13 residues. V lost 4 bases and J lost 4, with 13 bases in between. Here the CDR3 reads CAWTRGQLTEAFF. The CDR3 bases are TGTGCCTGGACGCGCGGGCAGCTCACTGAAGCTTTCTTT.

This clone has only a few counts. This chain joins TRBV2 and TRBJ1-1; maybe TRBD1 (5 bases). The CDR3 has 16 residues. Germline V gene lookup returns CDR1 SNHLY and CDR2 FYNNEI. V was trimmed by 3 bases and J by 1 base, leaving 15 bases between them. The CDR3 spells CASSDQGAKANTEAFF. In nucleotides, the CDR3 is TGTGCCAGCAGTGATCAGGGTGCTAAGGCGAACACTGAAGCTTTCTTT.